Here is one T cell receptor beta chain with its context. Antigen unknown. Sequence at one end of the junction differs from germline and may be a read error. This entry is derived from a study of vaccination and CD4 T cells after COVID-19. Study at large: Recovered patients in the cohort numbered six men and four women, two of them Hispanic.

Per the germline V gene, CDR1 is MNHEY and CDR2 is SMNVEV (reference sequence). The CDR3 contains 13 residues. Cultured CD4+ T cells had their DNA profiled by the Oncomine TCR Beta short-read assay. MiXCR, applied by TCRdb to the PCR reads, yields one record per CDR3 protein. The sample consists of 14,000 or so distinct CDR3 sequences, about 29% of them appearing once. Findings and limits, study-wide: Spike mono-reactive status applied to 304 of 307 vaccine-specific clones in convalescent patients.

Treatment noted: roughly ten-day PBMC culture with coronavirus spike peptide pools or control peptides (ViraFEST assay). ViraFEST sequenced TCRs after peptide-pool expansion of antigen-specific T cells. Half the medium was replaced with fresh IL-2 medium on days 3 and 7. Sequencing input: cultured CD4+ T cells from blood. This TCR derives from a human donor with COVID-19. The rearrangement uses TRBV27 and TRBJ2-5, with 11 bases matching TRBD2. CDR3 coding DNA: TGTGCCACGTCGACTAGCGGGGTGGAGAGCCAGTACTTC. Protein product: CATSTSGVESQYF.